One sample yielded the 21 T cell receptor beta chains listed below, sequenced in a study of T-cell memory formation after mild COVID-19. TCRdb called the 5' RACE reads again in MiXCR, with one record for every CDR3 protein. This table has hundreds of thousands of distinct CDR3 sequences, around 15% appearing once. Material: PBMCs or a T cell subset sorted from them (not recorded which). The receptor set was obtained from a young man who had mild COVID-19 (a few samples of this study predate the infection). Cell type and time point are not known.

The chain joins TRBV9 to TRBJ1-2; the match to TRBD1 covers 9 bases. Trimming took 2 bases from V and 8 from J; bases not matched to a gene: 4. The CDR3 runs to 13 residues. The V gene's germline CDR1 is SGDLS and CDR2 YYNGEE. Here the CDR3 DNA reads TGTGCCAGCAGCGTGAGGACAGGGGACGGCTACACCTTC. Its translation is CASSVRTGDGYTF.

This clonotype came up many times. The rearrangement uses TRBV10-2 and TRBJ2-3, with 13 positions matching TRBD2. The V gene's germline CDR1 is WSHSY and CDR2 SAAADI. The CDR3 spans 18 residues. V was clipped by 2 bases and J by 0 bases; unmatched bases: 5. For the CDR3, the DNA is TGCGCCAGCAGTGAGAGACTAGCGGGGGGACCTAGCACAGATACGCAGTATTTT. Encoded protein: CASSERLAGGPSTDTQYF.

The V gene is TRBV29-1, the J gene TRBJ2-1; 10 nucleotides line up with TRBD1. CDR3 size: 14 residues. In germline, CDR1 is SQVTM, CDR2 ANQGSEA. V was clipped by 5 bases and J by 4 bases; unmatched bases: 5. The chain's CDR3 is CSVNRDRGYNEQFF. DNA for the CDR3: TGCAGCGTTAACCGGGACAGGGGTTACAATGAGCAGTTCTTC.

The chain recombines TRBV30 with TRBJ2-5; unclear D gene. There are 16 residues in the CDR3. Germline-derived CDR1 and CDR2 are GTSNPN and SVGIG (reference sequence). With 2 bases removed from V and 3 bases from J, the gap between germline ends came to 19 bases. CDR3 amino acids: CAWSRYPTQNKETQYF. The DNA for the CDR3 is TGTGCCTGGAGTCGTTACCCGACACAAAATAAAGAGACCCAGTACTTC. Using reference TRBV30 and TRBJ2-5 for the parts outside the CDR3, the full variable domain is SQTIHQWPATLVQPVGSPLSLECTVEGTSNPNLYWYRQAAGRGLQLLFYSVGIGQISSEVPQNLSASRPQDRQFILSSKKLLLSDSGFYLCAWSRYPTQNKETQYFGPGTRLLVL.

The chain joins TRBV11-2 to TRBJ2-7; the D is unclear. The CDR3 totals 11 residues. Trimming took 3 bases from V and 6 from J, leaving 6 bases between them. CDR1 SGHAT and CDR2 FQNNGV come from the germline V gene. The CDR3 sequence is CASSFFSEQYF. DNA for the CDR3: TGTGCCAGCAGCTTCTTTTCCGAGCAGTACTTC.

This clonotype occurred a few times. The gene calls are TRBV7-2 and TRBJ1-4, with a weak D call TRBD1 (6 bases). Trimming left V 5 bases short and J 7 bases short, with 14 bases between. The germline CDR1 and CDR2 sequences are SGHTA and FQGNSA. The CDR3 is 14 residues long. CDR3 bases: TGTGCCAGCAGCCGGCAGGGGTTCGGTGAAAAACTGTTTTTT. Translation: CASSRQGFGEKLFF.

J is TRBJ2-3 and V is TRBV6-2 or TRBV6-3; TRBD2 matches 8 bases. CDR3 length: 13 residues. With V trimmed by 3 bases and J by 14 bases, 10 bases remained unmatched. The germline gives CDR1 MNHEY, CDR2 SVGEGT. CDR3 in DNA: TGTGCCAGCAGTTATAAGCGGGGGAATCCGTGGTATTTT. Its translation is CASSYKRGNPWYF.

This chain links TRBV5-1 with TRBJ2-5, with 8 bases aligning to TRBD2. Per germline, CDR1 SGHRS and CDR2 YFSETQ. This CDR3 spans 13 amino acids. V lost 5 bases and J lost 3; bases outside the gene matches: 3. The CDR3 is CASRQAGEETQYF. The CDR3 bases are TGCGCCAGCAGACAAGCGGGGGAAGAGACCCAGTACTTC.

Only a few counts were recorded for this clonotype. The rearrangement uses TRBV4-3 and TRBJ1-1, with a tentative D call TRBD1 (5 bases). Trimming removed 1 base from V and 4 bases from J, with 10 bases in between. Germline V gene sequence: CDR1 LGHNA, CDR2 YSLEER. The length of the CDR3 is 14 residues. CDR3 coding DNA: TGCGCCAGCAGCCAAGGGCAGGGAATCACTGAAGCTTTCTTT. Translating gives CASSQGQGITEAFF.

The CDR3 protein is CATGQGDSERETQYF. DNA for the CDR3: TGTGCCACCGGACAGGGGGATTCGGAGAGGGAGACCCAGTACTTC. The chain joins TRBV5-8 to TRBJ2-5, with TRBD1 matching over 10 bases. The V and J ends lost 9 bases and 5 bases, in that order; junction bases with no gene match: 13. The CDR3 is 15 amino acids. Germline assignment: CDR1 SGHTS and CDR2 YDEGEE.

The chain carries TRBV6-1 and TRBJ2-3; 7 bases map to TRBD2. This CDR3 has 14 amino acids. Per germline, CDR1 MNHNS and CDR2 SASEGT. V was clipped by 8 bases and J by 3 bases; unmatched bases: 8. CDR3 DNA: TGTGCCAGCGCCGAGACTAGCCTTACAGATACGCAGTATTTT. Protein sequence: CASAETSLTDTQYF.

This clonotype was seen many times. The chain links TRBV5-1 to TRBJ2-1; unclear D gene. The CDR3 covers 12 residues. Germline-derived CDR1 and CDR2 are SGHRS and YFSETQ. With 1 base removed from V and 7 bases from J, the gap between germline ends came to 6 bases. The CDR3 loop is CASSLTENEQFF. The CDR3 nucleotides read TGCGCCAGCAGCTTGACCGAGAATGAGCAGTTCTTC.

The chain is built from TRBV5-4 and TRBJ2-7, with D perhaps given as TRBD1 or TRBD2 (5 bases each). The CDR3 runs to 13 residues. The V gene's germline CDR1 is SGHNT and CDR2 YYREEE (reference sequence). Trimming shortened V by 7 bases and J by 7 bases, and 18 bases separated the two germline ends. Here the CDR3 reads CASQLMGEIEQYV. CDR3 nucleotides: TGTGCCAGCCAGCTTATGGGGGAGATAGAGCAGTACGTC.

This clonotype has at least ten counts. This sequence joins TRBV12-5 and TRBJ2-5, with 8 bases matching TRBD1. V gave up 4 bases and J gave up 4 bases; unmatched junction bases: 5. The CDR3 contains 14 residues. In germline, CDR1 is LGHNT, CDR2 FRNRAP. Here the CDR3 reads CASGWQGATETQYF. The CDR3 region has the DNA TGTGCTAGTGGTTGGCAGGGGGCGACAGAGACCCAGTACTTC.

The chain combines TRBV7-9 with TRBJ1-4; tentative D call: TRBD1 (5 bases). Between the trimmed V and J ends, which lost 8 bases and 7 bases, there was a span of 14 bases. Germline-derived CDR1 and CDR2 are SEHNR and FQNEAQ (reference sequence). This CDR3 has 13 amino acids. CDR3 coding DNA: TGTGCCAGCGAAGGACAAGGCGCTGAAAAACTGTTTTTT. As protein: CASEGQGAEKLFF.

The chain recombines TRBV6-5 with TRBJ2-1; TRBD2 aligns across 8 bases. Germline CDR1 MNHEY, CDR2 SVGAGI. This CDR3 comprises 17 residues. The junction had 13 bases not matched to a gene; V was cut back by 7 bases and J by 2 bases. In DNA form, the CDR3 reads TGTGCCAGCATGAGACGGACCCGGGGGGGTACCTACAATGAGCAGTTCTTC. Encoded protein: CASMRRTRGGTYNEQFF.

This clonotype was recorded a few times. The rearrangement joins TRBV15 to TRBJ1-6; D remains unclear. The CDR3 contains 14 residues. V lost 3 bases, J lost 8 bases, and 11 bases lay in between. CDR1 and CDR2 (germline): LNHNV, YYDKDF (reference sequence). The CDR3 nucleotides are TGTGCCACCAGCAGGGAAGGGAATGATTCACCCCTCCACTTT. It translates to CATSREGNDSPLHF.

In this sample, this clonotype turned up a few times. V and J are TRBV20-1 and TRBJ1-6, with TRBD1 as a possible D gene (6 bases). CDR3 length equals 14 residues. Germline lookup yields CDR1 DFQATT and CDR2 SNEGSKA (reference sequence). The V gene lost 7 bases and the J gene lost 10 bases, with 20 bases spanning the gap. CDR3 loop: CSVRAGALESPLHF. As DNA, the CDR3 is TGCAGTGTTCGGGCAGGGGCGCTGGAATCACCCCTCCACTTT.

The CDR3 sequence is CASSPGLGLRTQYF. DNA of the CDR3: TGTGCCAGCAGCCCCGGGCTAGGGCTGAGGACCCAGTACTTC. The chain is built from TRBV7-2 and TRBJ2-5; D remains ambiguous. Germline V gene sequence: CDR1 SGHTA, CDR2 FQGNSA. With 5 bases removed from V and 7 bases from J, the gap between germline ends came to 17 bases. CDR3 length equals 14 residues.

This clonotype was found a few times. J is TRBJ1-2 and V is TRBV12-3 or TRBV12-4; D remains unclear. The V gene lost 3 bases and the J gene lost 4 bases, with 12 bases spanning the gap. The CDR3 consists of 14 residues. In DNA form, the CDR3 reads TGTGCCAGCAGTTTTCAGTTCGGCAGCTATGGCTACACCTTC. The encoded protein is CASSFQFGSYGYTF.

This chain connects TRBV5-4 to TRBJ1-2; no reliable D call. The V gene lost 7 bases and the J gene lost 2 bases, with 9 bases spanning the gap. CDR1 is SGHNT, CDR2 YYREEE, per germline (reference sequence). CDR3 size: 12 residues. CDR3 region: CASGPGNYGYTF. The CDR3 DNA is TGTGCCAGCGGACCCGGGAACTATGGCTACACCTTC.